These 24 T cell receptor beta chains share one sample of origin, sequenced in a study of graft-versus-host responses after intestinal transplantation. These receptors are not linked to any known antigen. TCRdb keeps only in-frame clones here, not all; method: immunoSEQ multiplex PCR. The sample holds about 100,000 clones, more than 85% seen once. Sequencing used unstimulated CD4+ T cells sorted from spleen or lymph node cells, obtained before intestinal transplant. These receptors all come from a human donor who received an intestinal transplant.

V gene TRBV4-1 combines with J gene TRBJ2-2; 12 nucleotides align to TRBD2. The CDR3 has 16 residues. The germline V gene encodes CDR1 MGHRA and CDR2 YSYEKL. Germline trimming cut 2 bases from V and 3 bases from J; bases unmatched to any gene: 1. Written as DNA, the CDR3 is TGCGCCAGCAGCCAACTAGCGGGGGGGTACACCGGGGAGCTGTTTTTT. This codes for CASSQLAGGYTGELFF.

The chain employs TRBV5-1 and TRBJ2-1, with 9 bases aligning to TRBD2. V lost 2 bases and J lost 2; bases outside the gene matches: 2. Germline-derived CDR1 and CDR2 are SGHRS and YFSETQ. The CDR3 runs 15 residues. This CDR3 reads CASSFSGSPYNEQFF. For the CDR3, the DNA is TGCGCCAGCAGCTTTAGCGGGAGCCCCTACAATGAGCAGTTCTTC. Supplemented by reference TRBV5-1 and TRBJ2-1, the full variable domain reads KAGVTQTPRYLIKTRGQQVTLSCSPISGHRSVSWYQQTPGQGLQFLFEYFSETQRNKGNFPGRFSGRQFSNSRSEMNVSTLELGDSALYLCASSFSGSPYNEQFFGPGTRLTVL.

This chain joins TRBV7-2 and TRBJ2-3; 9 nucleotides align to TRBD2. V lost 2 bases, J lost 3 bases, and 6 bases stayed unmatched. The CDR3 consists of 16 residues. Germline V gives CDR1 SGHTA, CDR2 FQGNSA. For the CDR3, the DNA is TGTGCCAGCAGCTTATGGTTGAGCGGGGGGACAGATACGCAGTATTTT. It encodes CASSLWLSGGTDTQYF.

CDR3 bases: TGTGCCAGCAGACGGGGGTCCTATAATTCACCCCTCCACTTT. It encodes CASRRGSYNSPLHF. V gene TRBV7-2 combines with J gene TRBJ1-6, with D perhaps TRBD1 (5 bases). The germline V gene encodes CDR1 SGHTA and CDR2 FQGNSA. The CDR3 sequence is 14 residues long. Trimming stripped 6 bases from V and 1 base from J, with 7 bases between.

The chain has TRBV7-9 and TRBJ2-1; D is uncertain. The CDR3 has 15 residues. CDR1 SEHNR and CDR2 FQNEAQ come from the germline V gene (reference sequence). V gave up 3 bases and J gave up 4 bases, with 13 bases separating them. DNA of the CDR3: TGTGCCAGCAGCTTTTCATCTGGTCGATACAATGAGCAGTTCTTC. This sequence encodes CASSFSSGRYNEQFF.

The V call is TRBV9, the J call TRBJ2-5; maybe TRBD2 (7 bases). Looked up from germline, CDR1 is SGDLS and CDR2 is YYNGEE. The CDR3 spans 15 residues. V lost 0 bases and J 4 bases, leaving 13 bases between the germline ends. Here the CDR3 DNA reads TGTGCCAGCAGCGTAGATAGGGGGGGCGGAGAGACCCAGTACTTC. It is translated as CASSVDRGGGETQYF. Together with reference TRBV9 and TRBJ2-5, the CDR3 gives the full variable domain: DSGVTQTPKHLITATGQRVTLRCSPRSGDLSVYWYQQSLDQGLQFLIQYYNGEERAKGNILERFSAQQFPDLHSELNLSSLELGDSALYFCASSVDRGGGETQYFGPGTRLLVL.

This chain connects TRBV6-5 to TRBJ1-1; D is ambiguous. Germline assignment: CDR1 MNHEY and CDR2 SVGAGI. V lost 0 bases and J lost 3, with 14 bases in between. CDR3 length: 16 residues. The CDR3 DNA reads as TGTGCCAGCAGTTACTCGTACATGGACCGGGACACTGAAGCTTTCTTT. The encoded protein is CASSYSYMDRDTEAFF.

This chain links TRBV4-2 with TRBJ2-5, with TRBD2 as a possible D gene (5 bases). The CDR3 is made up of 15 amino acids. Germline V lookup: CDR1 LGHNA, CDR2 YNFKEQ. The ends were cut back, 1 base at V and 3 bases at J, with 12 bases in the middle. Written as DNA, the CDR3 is TGTGCCAGCAGCCAAGCAGCGGACGTCGAAGAGACCCAGTACTTC. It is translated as CASSQAADVEETQYF.

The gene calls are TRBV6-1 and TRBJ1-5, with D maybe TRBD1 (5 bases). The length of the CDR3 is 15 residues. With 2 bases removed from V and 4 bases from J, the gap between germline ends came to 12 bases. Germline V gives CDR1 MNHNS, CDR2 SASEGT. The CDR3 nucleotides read TGTGCCAGCAGTGAAATTGGGGGGATGAATCAGCCCCAGCATTTT. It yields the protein CASSEIGGMNQPQHF.

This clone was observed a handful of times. The CDR3 spells CASSRDYPSYEQYF. The CDR3 bases are TGTGCCAGCAGCCGGGACTACCCATCCTACGAGCAGTACTTC. The chain recombines TRBV6-1 with TRBJ2-7, with 7 positions matching TRBD2. J gave up 1 base and V 6 bases, and 6 bases lay outside the gene matches. The CDR3 covers 14 residues. Germline CDR1 reads MNHNS; CDR2 reads SASEGT.

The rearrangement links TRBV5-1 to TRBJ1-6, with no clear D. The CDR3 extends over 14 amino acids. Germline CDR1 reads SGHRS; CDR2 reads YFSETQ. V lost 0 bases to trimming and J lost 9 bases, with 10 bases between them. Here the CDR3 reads CASSLGTETSPLHF. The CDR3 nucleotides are TGCGCCAGCAGCTTGGGAACAGAGACTTCACCCCTCCACTTT.

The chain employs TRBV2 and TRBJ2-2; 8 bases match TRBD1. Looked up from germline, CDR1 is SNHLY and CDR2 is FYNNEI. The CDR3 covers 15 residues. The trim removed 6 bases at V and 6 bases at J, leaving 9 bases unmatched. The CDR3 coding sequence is TGTGCCAGCAGCCGGACAGGGTGGGGACCCGGGGAGCTGTTTTTT. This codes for CASSRTGWGPGELFF.

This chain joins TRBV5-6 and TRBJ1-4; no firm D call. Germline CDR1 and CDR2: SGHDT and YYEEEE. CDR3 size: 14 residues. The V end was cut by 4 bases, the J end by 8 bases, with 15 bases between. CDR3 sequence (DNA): TGTGCCAGCAGCCCGGAGGGATTCGAGGAAAAACTGTTTTTT. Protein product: CASSPEGFEEKLFF.

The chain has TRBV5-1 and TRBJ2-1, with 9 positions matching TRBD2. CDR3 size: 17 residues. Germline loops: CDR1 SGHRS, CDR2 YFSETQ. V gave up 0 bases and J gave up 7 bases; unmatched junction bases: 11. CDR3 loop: CASSLGEAGGNWNEQFF. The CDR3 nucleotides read TGCGCCAGCAGCTTGGGGGAGGCGGGAGGGAATTGGAATGAGCAGTTCTTC. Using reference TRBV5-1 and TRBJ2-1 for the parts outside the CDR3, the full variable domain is KAGVTQTPRYLIKTRGQQVTLSCSPISGHRSVSWYQQTPGQGLQFLFEYFSETQRNKGNFPGRFSGRQFSNSRSEMNVSTLELGDSALYLCASSLGEAGGNWNEQFFGPGTRLTVL.

The CDR3 DNA is TGCGCCAGCAGCCGATCCTGGACTAGTCGCGGGGAGCTGTTTTTT. Translated: CASSRSWTSRGELFF. This chain uses TRBV4-1 with TRBJ2-2, with 7 bases aligning to TRBD2. Trimming took 4 bases from V and 7 from J; bases not matched to a gene: 9. This CDR3 contains 15 residues. The germline V gene has CDR1 MGHRA and CDR2 YSYEKL.

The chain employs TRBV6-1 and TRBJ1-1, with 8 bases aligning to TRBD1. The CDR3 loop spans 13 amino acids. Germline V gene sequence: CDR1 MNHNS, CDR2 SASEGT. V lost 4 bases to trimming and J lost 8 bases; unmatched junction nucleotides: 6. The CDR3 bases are TGTGCCAGCAGTGCCCAGGGGGCTAAGGAAGCTTTCTTT. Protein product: CASSAQGAKEAFF.

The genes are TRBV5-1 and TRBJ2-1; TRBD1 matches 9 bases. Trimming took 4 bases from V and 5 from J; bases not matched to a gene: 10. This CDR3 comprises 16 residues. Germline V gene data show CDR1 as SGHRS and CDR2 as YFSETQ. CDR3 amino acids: CASSPPGGQGNNEQFF. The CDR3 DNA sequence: TGCGCCAGCAGCCCCCCAGGGGGACAGGGTAACAATGAGCAGTTCTTC. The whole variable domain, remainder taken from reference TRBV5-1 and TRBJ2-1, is KAGVTQTPRYLIKTRGQQVTLSCSPISGHRSVSWYQQTPGQGLQFLFEYFSETQRNKGNFPGRFSGRQFSNSRSEMNVSTLELGDSALYLCASSPPGGQGNNEQFFGPGTRLTVL.

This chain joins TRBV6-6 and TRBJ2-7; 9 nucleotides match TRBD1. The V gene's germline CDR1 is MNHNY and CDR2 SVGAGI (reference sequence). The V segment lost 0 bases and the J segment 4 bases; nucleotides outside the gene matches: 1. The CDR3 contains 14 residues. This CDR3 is CASSYSGQGYEQYF. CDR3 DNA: TGTGCCAGCAGTTACTCGGGACAGGGTTACGAGCAGTACTTC.

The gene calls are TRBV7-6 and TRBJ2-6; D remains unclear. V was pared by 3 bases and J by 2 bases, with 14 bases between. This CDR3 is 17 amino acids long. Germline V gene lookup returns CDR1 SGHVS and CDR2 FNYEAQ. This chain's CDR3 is CASSFLSWGTGANVLTF. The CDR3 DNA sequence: TGTGCCAGCAGCTTTCTCTCCTGGGGAACTGGGGCCAACGTCCTGACTTTC.

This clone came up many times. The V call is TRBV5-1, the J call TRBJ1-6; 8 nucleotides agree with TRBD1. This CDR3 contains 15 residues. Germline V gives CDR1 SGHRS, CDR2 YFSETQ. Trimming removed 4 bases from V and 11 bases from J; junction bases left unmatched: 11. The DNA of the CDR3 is TGCGCCAGCAGCCATGGACAGGGTGAAAAGGCACCCCTCCACTTT. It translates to CASSHGQGEKAPLHF.

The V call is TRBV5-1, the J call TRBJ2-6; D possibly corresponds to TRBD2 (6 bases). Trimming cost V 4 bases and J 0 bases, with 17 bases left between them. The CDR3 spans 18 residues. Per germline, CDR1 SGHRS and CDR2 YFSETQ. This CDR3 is CASSHLEGLRSGANVLTF. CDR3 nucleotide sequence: TGCGCCAGCAGCCACTTGGAGGGGCTTCGCTCTGGGGCCAACGTCCTGACTTTC.

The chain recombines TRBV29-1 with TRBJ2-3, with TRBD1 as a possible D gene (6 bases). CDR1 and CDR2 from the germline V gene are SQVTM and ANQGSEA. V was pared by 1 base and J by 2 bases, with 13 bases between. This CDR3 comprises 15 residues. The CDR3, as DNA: TGCAGCGTTGAAGGTGGGGGCGGTTCCACAGATACGCAGTATTTT. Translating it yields CSVEGGGGSTDTQYF.

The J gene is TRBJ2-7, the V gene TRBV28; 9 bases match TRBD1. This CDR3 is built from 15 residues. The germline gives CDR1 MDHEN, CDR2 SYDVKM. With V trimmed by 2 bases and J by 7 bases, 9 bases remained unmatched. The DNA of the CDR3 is TGTGCCAGCAGTTTAAAGGGACAGGGTAATTCAGAGCAGTACTTC. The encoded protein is CASSLKGQGNSEQYF.

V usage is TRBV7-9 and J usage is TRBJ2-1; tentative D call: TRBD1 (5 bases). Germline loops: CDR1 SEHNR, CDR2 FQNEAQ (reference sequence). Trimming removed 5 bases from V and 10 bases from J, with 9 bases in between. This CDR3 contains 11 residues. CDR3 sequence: CASSARVEQFF. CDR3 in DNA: TGTGCCAGCAGCGCCAGGGTAGAGCAGTTCTTC.